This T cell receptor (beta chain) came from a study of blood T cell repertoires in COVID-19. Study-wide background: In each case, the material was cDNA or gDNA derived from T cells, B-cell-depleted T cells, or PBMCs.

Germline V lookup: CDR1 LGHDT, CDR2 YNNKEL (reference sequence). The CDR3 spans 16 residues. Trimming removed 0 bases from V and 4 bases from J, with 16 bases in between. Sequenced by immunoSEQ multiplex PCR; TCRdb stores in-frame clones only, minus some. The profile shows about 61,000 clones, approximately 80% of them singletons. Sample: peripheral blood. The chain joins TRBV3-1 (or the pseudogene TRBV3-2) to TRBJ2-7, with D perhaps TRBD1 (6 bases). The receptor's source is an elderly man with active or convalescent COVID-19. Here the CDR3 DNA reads TGTGCCAGCAGCCAAGATCCGGACAGCTCGACATACGAGCAGTACTTC. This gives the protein CASSQDPDSSTYEQYF.